These T cell receptor beta chains were read from a single sample in a study of cytomegalovirus exposure and HLA in healthy donors. Using immunoSEQ multiplex PCR, the repertoire was profiled, and TCRdb retains in-frame clones only, with some absent. The sample lists 93,000 or so clones, roughly 66% seen once, with roughly 3.3% in the top ten. Sequencing was carried out using PBMCs. Receptors were obtained from a woman aged 45-65 years in good health and CMV-seronegative. CDR3s include the opening cysteine and the closing phenylalanine or tryptophan. Fields, in order: D gene, clone size, V gene, J gene, CDR3 DNA, CDR3 protein. D genes are given only for firm matches. Size tells how often a clone was seen (once, few, many) or the class of an expanded clone, and some rows leave it out.

>TRBD1|NA|TRBV5-1|TRBJ2-7
TGCGCCAGCCAGAGGCGGGACAGGGGTTTCGAGCAGTACTTC
CASQRRDRGFEQYF
>TRBD1|once|TRBV7-9|TRBJ1-2
TGTGCCAGCAGCGAAAGGGAGACAGGGGGCGCGGATGGCTACACCTTC
CASSERETGGADGYTF
>NA|NA|TRBV2|TRBJ1-2
TGTGCCAGCCGACTCTTCTACATGGACTATGGCTACACCTTC
CASRLFYMDYGYTF
>NA|NA|TRBV7-9|TRBJ2-7
TGTGCCAGCAGCTTACAGGGGACCTACGAGCAGTACTTC
CASSLQGTYEQYF
>NA|NA|TRBV7-2|TRBJ1-2
TGTGCCAGCAGCTTGGGGGACGGGGGTATCTATGGCTACACCTTC
CASSLGDGGIYGYTF
>NA|NA|TRBV10-3|TRBJ2-3
TGTGCCATCAGTGAAGCACTAGGGGGCGGGGGGACTAGCACAGATACGCAGTATTTT
CAISEALGGGGTSTDTQYF
>NA|NA|TRBV5-1|TRBJ1-2
TGCGCCAGCAGCTTGGCCCGGGGGGATGGCTACACCTTC
CASSLARGDGYTF
>NA|once|TRBV5-1|TRBJ2-2
TGCGCCAGCAGCTTCATGAGGGCCGGGGAGCTGTTTTTT
CASSFMRAGELFF
>TRBD1|NA|TRBV18|TRBJ1-3
TGTGCCAGCTCACCGTCCCGGACAGGCTCTGGAAACACCATATATTTT
CASSPSRTGSGNTIYF
>NA|NA|TRBV30|TRBJ1-2
TGTGCCGCCGGAGCGGGGTTTTCGGTAGGCTACACCTTC
CAAGAGFSVGYTF
>NA|NA|TRBV5-1|TRBJ2-5
TGCGCCAGCAGCTTGGGATTTGGAGGGAACCAAGAGACCCAGTACTTC
CASSLGFGGNQETQYF
>NA|few|TRBV5-1|TRBJ2-1
TGCGCCAGCACTGAGGTAGGAAACAATGAGCAGTTCTTC
CASTEVGNNEQFF
>TRBD1|NA|TRBV30|TRBJ2-7
TGTGCCTGGAGGAGGGACAGCCTCGAGCAGTACTTC
CAWRRDSLEQYF
>NA|NA|TRBV7-9|TRBJ2-4
TGTGCCAGCAGCTTAACAGGGAGGGGAGGGATAGCCAAAAACATTCAGTACTTC
CASSLTGRGGIAKNIQYF
>NA|NA|TRBV14|TRBJ2-5
TGTGCCAGCAGCTTCGACTACCAAGAGACCCAGTACTTC
CASSFDYQETQYF
>NA|NA|TRBV7-2|TRBJ2-3
TGTGCCAGCAGTCGACTCCCCGGGACATCTCTTCGGTCAGATACGCAGTATTTT
CASSRLPGTSLRSDTQYF
>NA|NA|TRBV4-3|TRBJ2-7
TGCGCCAGCAGCCAAGTTATACGTGCGGGTTACGAGCAGTACTTC
CASSQVIRAGYEQYF
>NA|once|TRBV20-1|TRBJ2-1
TGCAGTGCCAGAGATGATACCGGGCAGTTCTTC
CSARDDTGQFF
>TRBD1|NA|TRBV5-1|TRBJ2-7
TGCGCCAGCGGCATGGGACAGGGGAGCTACGAGCAGTACTTC
CASGMGQGSYEQYF
>TRBD2|few|TRBV4-1|TRBJ2-1
TGCGCCAGCAGCCAAGATCTGCGCGGGGGGCTGTATGAGCAGTTCTTC
CASSQDLRGGLYEQFF
>NA|NA|TRBV5-4|TRBJ1-1
TGTGCCAGCAGCTTCCGGGACACTAACACTGAAGCTTTCTTT
CASSFRDTNTEAFF
>TRBD1|NA|TRBV7-9|TRBJ2-3
TGTGCCAGCAGAAAGTCGGACAGGGGATCTTTGGATACGCAGTATTTT
CASRKSDRGSLDTQYF
>NA|NA|TRBV7-9|TRBJ2-1
TGTGCCAGCATCCCAAAAAGGAGGCTGGGCAATGAGCAGTTCTTC
CASIPKRRLGNEQFF
>NA|NA|TRBV7-9|TRBJ2-7
TGTGCCAGCAGCTTATCCCCTATCTGGAGGGAGCAGTACTTC
CASSLSPIWREQYF
>TRBD1|few|TRBV7-9|TRBJ1-2
TGTGCCAGCAGCCGGACAGGGAATGCTGGCTACACCTTC
CASSRTGNAGYTF
>NA|NA|TRBV7-2|TRBJ2-7
TGTGCCAGCGGGCGGGCACTCTCCTACGAGCAGTACTTC
CASGRALSYEQYF
>TRBD1|NA|TRBV10-3|TRBJ1-1
TGTGCCATCACCGGACAGGAGGGAAACACTGAAGCTTTCTTT
CAITGQEGNTEAFF
>NA|NA|TRBV7-2|TRBJ1-3
TGTGCCAGCAGCTACGGGTCCCCTGGAAACACCATATATTTT
CASSYGSPGNTIYF
>NA|NA|TRBV5-4|TRBJ2-5
TGTGCCAGCAGCTTTGGGTCGGGCGGGAAAGAGACCCAGTACTTC
CASSFGSGGKETQYF
>TRBD1|few|TRBV5-1|TRBJ2-2
TGCGCCAGCAGCCTGGGACAGGAGGCCGGGGAGCTGTTTTTT
CASSLGQEAGELFF
>TRBD1|NA|TRBV5-1|TRBJ1-1
TGCGCCAGCAGCCCCAGACAGGGTACGAACACTGAAGCTTTCTTT
CASSPRQGTNTEAFF
>NA|few|TRBV6-4|TRBJ2-1
TGTGCCAGCTCCCTTTCCTCCGAGGTTGAGCAGTTCTTC
CASSLSSEVEQFF
>NA|NA|TRBV5-1|TRBJ2-3
TGCGCCAGCAGCTTGGGTAGCACGGGCACAGATACGCAGTATTTT
CASSLGSTGTDTQYF
>TRBD1|NA|TRBV2|TRBJ2-2
TGTGCCAGCAGCCCGGGACAGGGGTTTGGCGGGGAGCTGTTTTTT
CASSPGQGFGGELFF
>NA|few|TRBV14|TRBJ1-2
TGTGCCAGCAGCCAAGGTCTGGAAGGGGTCTTTTCGGGCTATGGCTACACCTTC
CASSQGLEGVFSGYGYTF
>NA|NA|TRBV21-1|TRBJ2-1
TGTGCCAGTCTTCGGAGCGGGGGCCCGGTTTGTGAGCAGTTCTTC
CASLRSGGPVCEQFF
>TRBD1|NA|TRBV15|TRBJ2-5
TGTGCCACCAGCAGAGATCGCGGACAGGGGGAGACCCAGTACTTC
CATSRDRGQGETQYF
>NA|NA|TRBV28|TRBJ1-1
TGTGCCAGCAGTTGGTCCAGGGACACTGAAGCTTTCTTT
CASSWSRDTEAFF
>NA|few|TRBV5-4|TRBJ1-1
TGTGCCAGCAGCTATGTCGGTCGTGAAGCTTTCTTT
CASSYVGREAFF
>TRBD1|few|TRBV19|TRBJ2-7
TGTGCCAGTAGGAGTCGACAGGGGGCCCACGAGCAGTACTTC
CASRSRQGAHEQYF
>NA|NA|TRBV5-6|TRBJ2-7
TGTGCCAGCACCTGGGGCCCAGCTTACGAGCAGTACTTC
CASTWGPAYEQYF
>NA|NA|TRBV29-1|TRBJ1-3
TGCAGCGTTGACAGGGGAAACACCATATATTTT
CSVDRGNTIYF